The rows below give T cell receptor beta chains drawn from one sample of a study of cytomegalovirus exposure and HLA in healthy donors. Only in-frame clones appear in the TCRdb table, and some are missing; sequencing was by immunoSEQ multiplex PCR. Seen here are about 49,000 clones, roughly 94% observed once, and the top ten hold around 7.8%. The sample consisted of PBMCs. The origin of the receptors is a woman between 18 and 29 years old in good health and CMV-seropositive. Each CDR3 is given with its conserved first and last residue. D genes are given only for firm matches. Clone size is stated in some rows and not others, as once, few, many or a class when expanded.

clone_size: once; cdr3_length: 18; d_call: TRBD2; j_call: TRBJ2-3; v_call: TRBV19; cdr3_nt: TGTGCCAGTAGTGACAACCGACTAGCGGGAGGGGTCACAGATACGCAGTATTTT; cdr3_aa: CASSDNRLAGGVTDTQYF
clone_size: .; cdr3_length: 14; d_call: .; j_call: TRBJ2-3; v_call: TRBV13; cdr3_nt: TGTGCCAGCAGGTTCGCAGGGGCATCCGATACGCAGTATTTT; cdr3_aa: CASRFAGASDTQYF
clone_size: .; cdr3_length: 13; d_call: .; j_call: TRBJ1-1; v_call: TRBV19; cdr3_nt: TGTGCCAGTAACAGGGTAGTGAACACTGAAGCTTTCTTT; cdr3_aa: CASNRVVNTEAFF
clone_size: .; cdr3_length: 16; d_call: TRBD1; j_call: TRBJ1-4; v_call: TRBV9; cdr3_nt: TGTGCCAGCAGCGTTAGACAGGGGGCAACTAATGAAAAACTGTTTTTT; cdr3_aa: CASSVRQGATNEKLFF
clone_size: few; cdr3_length: 15; d_call: .; j_call: TRBJ1-1; v_call: TRBV6-4; cdr3_nt: TGTGCCAGCAGTCCCAACGGGGACACTTACACTGAAGCTTTCTTT; cdr3_aa: CASSPNGDTYTEAFF
clone_size: .; cdr3_length: 18; d_call: TRBD2; j_call: TRBJ2-3; v_call: TRBV7-6; cdr3_nt: TGTGCCAGCAGCCCATATAAGGGACTAGCGGGACCGCGGGATACGCAGTATTTT; cdr3_aa: CASSPYKGLAGPRDTQYF
clone_size: .; cdr3_length: 14; d_call: .; j_call: TRBJ2-7; v_call: TRBV13; cdr3_nt: TGTGCCAGCAGCTTAGCGGGAAGCTCCTACGAGCAGTACTTC; cdr3_aa: CASSLAGSSYEQYF
clone_size: .; cdr3_length: 16; d_call: TRBD1; j_call: TRBJ1-4; v_call: TRBV6-1; cdr3_nt: TGTGCCAGCAGTGTCCTCCCGGGACAGGGTGACGAAAAACTGTTTTTT; cdr3_aa: CASSVLPGQGDEKLFF
clone_size: .; cdr3_length: 11; d_call: .; j_call: TRBJ2-7; v_call: TRBV6-5; cdr3_nt: TGTGCCAGTCCGGACTATTACGAGCAGTACTTC; cdr3_aa: CASPDYYEQYF
clone_size: .; cdr3_length: 15; d_call: .; j_call: TRBJ2-5; v_call: TRBV28; cdr3_nt: TGTGCCAGCAGTTTGATCTACCGGGGGCAAGAGACCCAGTACTTC; cdr3_aa: CASSLIYRGQETQYF
clone_size: .; cdr3_length: 14; d_call: TRBD1; j_call: TRBJ1-1; v_call: TRBV6-1; cdr3_nt: TGTGCCAGCAGTGGTGGGACAGGGGGCACTGAAGCTTTCTTT; cdr3_aa: CASSGGTGGTEAFF
clone_size: .; cdr3_length: 17; d_call: TRBD2; j_call: TRBJ2-3; v_call: TRBV28; cdr3_nt: TGTGCCAGCAGTCCGGGACTAGCGGGAGTAGAGACAGATACGCAGTATTTT; cdr3_aa: CASSPGLAGVETDTQYF
clone_size: .; cdr3_length: 13; d_call: .; j_call: TRBJ2-3; v_call: TRBV28; cdr3_nt: TGTGCCAGCAGGTCCGCGAGCACAGATACGCAGTATTTT; cdr3_aa: CASRSASTDTQYF
clone_size: .; cdr3_length: 14; d_call: TRBD1; j_call: TRBJ2-1; v_call: TRBV11-3; cdr3_nt: TGTGCCAGCAGCTTACAGGGACAGGACAATGAGCAGTTCTTC; cdr3_aa: CASSLQGQDNEQFF
clone_size: .; cdr3_length: 15; d_call: TRBD1; j_call: TRBJ2-5; v_call: TRBV19; cdr3_nt: TGTGCCAGTAGAATCTCGGACAGGGCTTGGGAGACCCAGTACTTC; cdr3_aa: CASRISDRAWETQYF
clone_size: .; cdr3_length: 15; d_call: TRBD1; j_call: TRBJ2-7; v_call: TRBV15; cdr3_nt: TGTGCCACCAGCAGGCCAAGGACAGGGGCCTACGAGCAGTACTTC; cdr3_aa: CATSRPRTGAYEQYF
clone_size: .; cdr3_length: 15; d_call: .; j_call: TRBJ2-7; v_call: TRBV5-8; cdr3_nt: TGTGCCAGCAGCTTGGCCTTCGGTAGCGCCTACGAGCAGTACTTC; cdr3_aa: CASSLAFGSAYEQYF
clone_size: .; cdr3_length: 16; d_call: TRBD2; j_call: TRBJ2-3; v_call: TRBV7-9; cdr3_nt: TGTGCCAGCAGCTTTACAAGCGGGAGGGGTTTGGATACGCAGTATTTT; cdr3_aa: CASSFTSGRGLDTQYF
clone_size: .; cdr3_length: 16; d_call: TRBD1; j_call: TRBJ1-4; v_call: TRBV28; cdr3_nt: TGTGCCACCAGCACCCGATTAACAGGGGTGGGTGAAAAACTGTTTTTT; cdr3_aa: CATSTRLTGVGEKLFF
clone_size: .; cdr3_length: 15; d_call: .; j_call: TRBJ1-1; v_call: TRBV28; cdr3_nt: TGTGCCAGCAGTTATCTGGCGAGGGAGGACACTGAAGCTTTCTTT; cdr3_aa: CASSYLAREDTEAFF
clone_size: .; cdr3_length: 15; d_call: .; j_call: TRBJ1-5; v_call: TRBV5-5; cdr3_nt: TGTGCCAGCGATCCGGGACTGCTGCGCAATCAGCCCCAGCATTTT; cdr3_aa: CASDPGLLRNQPQHF
clone_size: .; cdr3_length: 16; d_call: TRBD1; j_call: TRBJ1-6; v_call: TRBV9; cdr3_nt: TGTGCCAGCAGCTCTTGGACAGGCACCTATAATTCACCCCTCCACTTT; cdr3_aa: CASSSWTGTYNSPLHF
clone_size: .; cdr3_length: 12; d_call: .; j_call: TRBJ2-7; v_call: TRBV5-4; cdr3_nt: TGTGCCAGCAGCCAAATTCCAGGGCGGCAGTACTTC; cdr3_aa: CASSQIPGRQYF
clone_size: .; cdr3_length: 15; d_call: TRBD1; j_call: TRBJ2-3; v_call: TRBV11-3; cdr3_nt: TGTGCCAGCAGCTTAGGGACAGGGGCCACAGATACGCAGTATTTT; cdr3_aa: CASSLGTGATDTQYF
clone_size: .; cdr3_length: 13; d_call: .; j_call: TRBJ1-1; v_call: TRBV7-7; cdr3_nt: TGTGCTAGCAGTCGAGAGGTGAACACTGAAGCTTTCTTT; cdr3_aa: CASSREVNTEAFF
clone_size: .; cdr3_length: 15; d_call: .; j_call: TRBJ1-6; v_call: TRBV11-3; cdr3_nt: TGTGCCAGCAGCTTAGTTGCGGGGCTTACCTCACCCCTCCACTTT; cdr3_aa: CASSLVAGLTSPLHF
clone_size: .; cdr3_length: 17; d_call: TRBD1; j_call: TRBJ1-3; v_call: TRBV9; cdr3_nt: TGTGCCAGCAGCGAAGATATTGACAGGGCCTCTGGAAACACCATATATTTT; cdr3_aa: CASSEDIDRASGNTIYF
clone_size: once; cdr3_length: 18; d_call: .; j_call: TRBJ2-6; v_call: TRBV5-4; cdr3_nt: TGTGCCAGCAGCTCCGGACTGGGACTCAGCTCTGGGGCCAACGTCCTGACTTTC; cdr3_aa: CASSSGLGLSSGANVLTF
clone_size: .; cdr3_length: 14; d_call: TRBD2; j_call: TRBJ2-3; v_call: TRBV11-2; cdr3_nt: TGTGCCAGCAGCTTGCGGGACTACACAGATACGCAGTATTTT; cdr3_aa: CASSLRDYTDTQYF
clone_size: .; cdr3_length: 13; d_call: TRBD1; j_call: TRBJ2-4; v_call: TRBV28; cdr3_nt: TGTGCCAGCAGGCCGGGACAGGAAAACATTCAGTACTTC; cdr3_aa: CASRPGQENIQYF
clone_size: .; cdr3_length: 16; d_call: .; j_call: TRBJ1-1; v_call: TRBV7-2; cdr3_nt: TGTGCCAGCAGCTTAGGCAGGGTGGGGGGGAGATGGGACGCTTTCTTT; cdr3_aa: CASSLGRVGGRWDAFF
clone_size: once; cdr3_length: 13; d_call: .; j_call: TRBJ2-3; v_call: TRBV6-5; cdr3_nt: TGTGCCAGCAGGCAACTAGCCCCAGATACGCAGTATTTT; cdr3_aa: CASRQLAPDTQYF
clone_size: .; cdr3_length: 16; d_call: .; j_call: TRBJ2-3; v_call: TRBV5-1; cdr3_nt: TGCGCCAGCAGCTTGGACGGGGGAGGCGGCACAGATACGCAGTATTTT; cdr3_aa: CASSLDGGGGTDTQYF
clone_size: .; cdr3_length: 20; d_call: TRBD2; j_call: TRBJ2-1; v_call: TRBV29-1; cdr3_nt: TGCAGCGTTGAAGGGATCGTTCTAGCGGGAGGATTTAGCTCCTACAATGAGCAGTTCTTC; cdr3_aa: CSVEGIVLAGGFSSYNEQFF
clone_size: .; cdr3_length: 14; d_call: .; j_call: TRBJ1-6; v_call: TRBV5-5; cdr3_nt: TGTGCCAGCAGCTTGGCTAGGACAGATTCACCCCTCCACTTT; cdr3_aa: CASSLARTDSPLHF
clone_size: .; cdr3_length: 15; d_call: .; j_call: TRBJ1-2; v_call: TRBV5-5; cdr3_nt: TGTGCCAGCAGTTCCATTCAGGGAAACCTCTATGGCTACACCTTC; cdr3_aa: CASSSIQGNLYGYTF
clone_size: .; cdr3_length: 11; d_call: TRBD1; j_call: TRBJ1-2; v_call: TRBV20-1; cdr3_nt: TGCAGTGCTAGGACAGGGGAAGGCTACACCTTC; cdr3_aa: CSARTGEGYTF
clone_size: .; cdr3_length: 15; d_call: TRBD1; j_call: TRBJ1-1; v_call: TRBV5-1; cdr3_nt: TGCGCCAGCAGCTGGGGACGGACAGGCGTTCCTGAAGCTTTCTTT; cdr3_aa: CASSWGRTGVPEAFF